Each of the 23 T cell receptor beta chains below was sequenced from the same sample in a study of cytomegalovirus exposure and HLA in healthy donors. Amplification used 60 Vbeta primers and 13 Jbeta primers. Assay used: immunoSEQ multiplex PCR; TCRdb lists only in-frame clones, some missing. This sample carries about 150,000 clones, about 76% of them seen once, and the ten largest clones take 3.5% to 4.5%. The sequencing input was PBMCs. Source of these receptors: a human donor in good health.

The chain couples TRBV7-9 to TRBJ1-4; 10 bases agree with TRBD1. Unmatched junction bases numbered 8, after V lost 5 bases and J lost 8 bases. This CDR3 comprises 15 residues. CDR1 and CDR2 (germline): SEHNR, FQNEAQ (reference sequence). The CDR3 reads CASSLRQGALEKLFF. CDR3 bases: TGTGCCAGCAGCCTACGACAGGGGGCCTTGGAAAAACTGTTTTTT.

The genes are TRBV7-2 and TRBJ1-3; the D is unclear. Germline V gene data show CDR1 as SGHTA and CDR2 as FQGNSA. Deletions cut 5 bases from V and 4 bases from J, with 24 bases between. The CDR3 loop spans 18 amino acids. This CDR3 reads CASSLLSGGGLEGNTIYF. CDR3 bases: TGTGCCAGCAGCCTCCTTTCTGGCGGAGGTTTGGAAGGAAACACCATATATTTT.

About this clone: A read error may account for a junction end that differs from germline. As DNA, the CDR3 is TGTGCCAGCAGCTCTTACAATGGGCAGTTCTTC. Its protein product is CASSSYNGQFF. V gene TRBV14 combines with J gene TRBJ2-1; D remains unclear. This CDR3 region has 11 residues. Germline CDR1 SGHDN, CDR2 FVKESK. Full variable domain (remainder filled in from reference TRBV14 and TRBJ2-1): EAGVTQFPSHSVIEKGQTVTLRCDPISGHDNLYWYRRVMGKEIKFLLHFVKESKQDESGMPNNRFLAERTGGTYSTLKVQPAELEDSGVYFCASSSYNGQFFGPGTRLTVL.

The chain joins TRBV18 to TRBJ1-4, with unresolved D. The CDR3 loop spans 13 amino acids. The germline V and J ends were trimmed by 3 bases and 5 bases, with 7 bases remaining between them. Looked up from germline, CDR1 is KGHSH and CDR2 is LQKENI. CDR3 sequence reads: CASSPAENEKLFF. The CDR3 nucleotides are TGTGCCAGCTCACCTGCAGAAAATGAAAAACTGTTTTTT.

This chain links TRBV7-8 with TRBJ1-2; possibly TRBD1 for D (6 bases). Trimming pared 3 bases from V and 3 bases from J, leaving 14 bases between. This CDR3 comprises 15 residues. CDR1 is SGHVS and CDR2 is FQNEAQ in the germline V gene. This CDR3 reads CASSFSLDRDYGYTF. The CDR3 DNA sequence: TGTGCCAGCAGCTTCAGCCTGGACAGAGACTATGGCTACACCTTC. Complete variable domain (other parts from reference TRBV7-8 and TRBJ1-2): GAGVSQSPRYKVAKRGQDVALRCDPISGHVSLFWYQQALGQGPEFLTYFQNEAQLDKSGLPSDRFFAERPEGSVSTLKIQRTQQEDSAVYLCASSFSLDRDYGYTFGSGTRLTVV.

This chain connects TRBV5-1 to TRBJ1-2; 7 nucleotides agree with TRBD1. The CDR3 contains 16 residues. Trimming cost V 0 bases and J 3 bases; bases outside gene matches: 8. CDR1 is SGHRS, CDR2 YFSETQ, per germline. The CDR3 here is CASSLGLDRTYYGYTF. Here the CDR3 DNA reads TGCGCCAGCAGCTTGGGGTTGGACAGGACGTACTATGGCTACACCTTC.

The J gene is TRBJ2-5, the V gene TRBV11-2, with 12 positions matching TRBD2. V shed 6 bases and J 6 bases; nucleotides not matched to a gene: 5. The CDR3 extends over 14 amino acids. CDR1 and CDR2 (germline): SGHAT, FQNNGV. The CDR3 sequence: CASRTSGGVQTQYF. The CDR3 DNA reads TGTGCCAGCAGGACTAGCGGGGGCGTTCAGACCCAGTACTTC. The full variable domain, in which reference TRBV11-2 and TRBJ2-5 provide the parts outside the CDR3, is EAGVAQSPRYKIIEKRQSVAFWCNPISGHATLYWYQQILGQGPKLLIQFQNNGVVDDSQLPKDRFSAERLKGVDSTLKIQPAKLEDSAVYLCASRTSGGVQTQYFGPGTRLLVL.

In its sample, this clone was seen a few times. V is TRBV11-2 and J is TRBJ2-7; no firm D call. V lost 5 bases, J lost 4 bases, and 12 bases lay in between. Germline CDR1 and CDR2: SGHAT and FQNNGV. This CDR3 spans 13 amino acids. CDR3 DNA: TGTGCCAGCAGCCCTTACCCAGGTTACGAGCAGTACTTC. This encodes CASSPYPGYEQYF.

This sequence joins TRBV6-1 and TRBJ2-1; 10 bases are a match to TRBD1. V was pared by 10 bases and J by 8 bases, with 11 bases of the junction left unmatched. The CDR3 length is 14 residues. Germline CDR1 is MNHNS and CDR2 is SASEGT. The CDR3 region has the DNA TGTGCCATCACTCCGGGACAGGGGTGGCATGAGCAGTTCTTC. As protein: CAITPGQGWHEQFF.

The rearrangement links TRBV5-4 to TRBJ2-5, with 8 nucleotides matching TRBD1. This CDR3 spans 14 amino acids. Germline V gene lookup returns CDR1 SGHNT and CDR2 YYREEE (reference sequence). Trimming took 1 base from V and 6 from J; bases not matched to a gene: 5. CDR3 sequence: CASSLPQGGKTQYF. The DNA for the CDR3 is TGTGCCAGCAGCTTGCCACAGGGGGGAAAGACCCAGTACTTC.

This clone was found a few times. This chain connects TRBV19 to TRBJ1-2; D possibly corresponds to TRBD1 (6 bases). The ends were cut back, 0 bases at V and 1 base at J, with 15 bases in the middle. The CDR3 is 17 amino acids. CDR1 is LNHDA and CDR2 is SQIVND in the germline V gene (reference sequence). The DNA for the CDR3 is TGTGCCAGTAGTATAGATTTTAGGACAGCCTATAACTATGGCTACACCTTC. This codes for CASSIDFRTAYNYGYTF.

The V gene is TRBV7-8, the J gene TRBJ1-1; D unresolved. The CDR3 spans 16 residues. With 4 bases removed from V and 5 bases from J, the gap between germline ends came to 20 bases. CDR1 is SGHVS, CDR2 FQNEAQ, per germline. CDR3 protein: CASSSARVLVFTEAFF. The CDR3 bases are TGTGCCAGCAGCTCAGCAAGAGTGTTAGTGTTTACTGAAGCTTTCTTT.

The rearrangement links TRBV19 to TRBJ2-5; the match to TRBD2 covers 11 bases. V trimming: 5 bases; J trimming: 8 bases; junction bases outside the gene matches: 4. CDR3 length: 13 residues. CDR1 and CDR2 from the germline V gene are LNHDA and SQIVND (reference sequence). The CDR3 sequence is CASSGLAGGTQYF. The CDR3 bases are TGTGCCAGTAGTGGCCTAGCGGGGGGCACCCAGTACTTC.

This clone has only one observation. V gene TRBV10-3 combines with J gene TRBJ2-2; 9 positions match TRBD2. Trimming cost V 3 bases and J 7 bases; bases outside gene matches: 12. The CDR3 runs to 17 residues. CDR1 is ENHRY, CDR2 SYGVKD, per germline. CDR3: CAISELAGGPMSGELFF. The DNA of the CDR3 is TGTGCCATCAGTGAACTTGCGGGAGGGCCGATGAGCGGGGAGCTGTTTTTT.

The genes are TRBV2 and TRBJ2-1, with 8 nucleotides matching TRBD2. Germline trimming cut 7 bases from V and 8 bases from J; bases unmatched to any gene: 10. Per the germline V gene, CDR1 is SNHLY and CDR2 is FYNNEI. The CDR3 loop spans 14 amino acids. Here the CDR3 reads CASKSGSAGDEQFF. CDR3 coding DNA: TGTGCCAGCAAGAGCGGGAGTGCTGGCGATGAGCAGTTCTTC.

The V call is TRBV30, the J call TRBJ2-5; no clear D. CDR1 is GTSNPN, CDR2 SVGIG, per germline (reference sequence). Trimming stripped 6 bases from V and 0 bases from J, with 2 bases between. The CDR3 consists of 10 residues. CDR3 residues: CACYQETQYF. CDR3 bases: TGTGCCTGCTACCAAGAGACCCAGTACTTC.

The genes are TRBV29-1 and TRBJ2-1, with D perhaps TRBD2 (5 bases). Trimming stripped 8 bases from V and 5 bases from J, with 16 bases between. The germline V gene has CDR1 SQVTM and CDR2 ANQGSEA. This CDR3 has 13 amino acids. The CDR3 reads CSFPRAAHNEQFF. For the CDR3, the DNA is TGCAGCTTCCCGAGGGCCGCTCACAATGAGCAGTTCTTC.

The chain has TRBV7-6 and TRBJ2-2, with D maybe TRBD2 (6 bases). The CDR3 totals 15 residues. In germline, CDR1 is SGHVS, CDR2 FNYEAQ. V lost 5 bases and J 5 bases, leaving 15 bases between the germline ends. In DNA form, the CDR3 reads TGTGCCAGCAGCCCCCACGGTGCGGGGACCGGGGAGCTGTTTTTT. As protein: CASSPHGAGTGELFF.

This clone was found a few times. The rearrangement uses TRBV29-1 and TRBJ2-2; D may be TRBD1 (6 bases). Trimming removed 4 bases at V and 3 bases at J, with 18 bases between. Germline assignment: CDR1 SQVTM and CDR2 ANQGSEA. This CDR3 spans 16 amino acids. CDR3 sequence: CSVGFMWDTDTGELFF. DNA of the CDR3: TGCAGCGTTGGGTTCATGTGGGACACAGACACCGGGGAGCTGTTTTTT.

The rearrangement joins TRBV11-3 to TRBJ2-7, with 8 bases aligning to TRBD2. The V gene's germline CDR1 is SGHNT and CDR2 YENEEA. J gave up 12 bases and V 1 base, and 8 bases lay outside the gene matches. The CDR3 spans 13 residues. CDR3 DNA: TGTGCCAGCAGCTTAGGAGTAGCGGGGACCTTGTACTTC. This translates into CASSLGVAGTLYF.

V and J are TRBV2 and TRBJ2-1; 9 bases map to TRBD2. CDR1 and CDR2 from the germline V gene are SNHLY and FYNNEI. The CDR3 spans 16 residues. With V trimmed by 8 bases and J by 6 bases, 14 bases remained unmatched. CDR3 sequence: CASGSSGIIGFNEQFF. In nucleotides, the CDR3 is TGTGCCAGCGGTTCTAGCGGGATAATTGGGTTCAATGAGCAGTTCTTC.

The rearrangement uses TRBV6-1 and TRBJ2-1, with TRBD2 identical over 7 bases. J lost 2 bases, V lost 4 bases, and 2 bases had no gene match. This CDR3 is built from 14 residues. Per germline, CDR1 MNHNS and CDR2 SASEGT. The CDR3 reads CASSVGGAYNEQFF. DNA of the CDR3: TGTGCCAGCAGTGTTGGGGGGGCCTACAATGAGCAGTTCTTC.

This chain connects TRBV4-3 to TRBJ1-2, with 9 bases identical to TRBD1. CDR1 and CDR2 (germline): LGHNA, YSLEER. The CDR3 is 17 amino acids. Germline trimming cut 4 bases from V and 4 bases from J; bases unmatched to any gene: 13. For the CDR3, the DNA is TGCGCCAGCAGCCGGGTCGCCGGACAGGGGTCCTCCTATGGCTACACCTTC. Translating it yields CASSRVAGQGSSYGYTF.